This T cell receptor beta chain was found in a study of T cells in Graves' hyperthyroidism and ophthalmopathy. Diagnosis rested on symptoms, serum thyroxine and TRAb, thyroid ultrasound, and orbital computed tomography. The CDR3 regions of TCR beta were amplified from RNA transcripts. TCR CDR3 underwent first-round RT-PCR with the HTBI primer set. Using its own MiXCR run on the multiplex PCR reads, TCRdb lists one record per CDR3 protein. The table has nearly 250,000 distinct CDR3 sequences, about 24% seen once; the top ten hold approximately 35%. This clonotype was counted at least ten times. Sequencing was carried out using blood. This clonotype originated in a woman aged 40 to 50 with Graves' ophthalmopathy.

DNA for the CDR3: TGTGCCAGCAAGCCTAGCGGGAGGGCGCACACCGGGGAGCTGTTTTTT. Translation gives CASKPSGRAHTGELFF. The rearrangement joins TRBV27 to TRBJ2-2; TRBD2 agrees at 12 bases. The CDR3 consists of 16 residues. Germline assignment: CDR1 MNHEY and CDR2 SMNVEV (reference sequence). Unmatched junction bases numbered 6, after V lost 7 bases and J lost 3 bases.